The present TCR beta chain was sequenced within a study of blood T cell repertoires in COVID-19. Overall study context: The origin of the acute and convalescent COVID-19 samples was the United States, Italy and Spain. In each case, the material was cDNA or gDNA derived from T cells, B-cell-depleted T cells, or PBMCs.

In the original workflow: Researchers report that nucleated cell counts were estimated from reference gene primer amplification. Using immunoSEQ multiplex PCR, the repertoire was profiled, and TCRdb retains in-frame clones only, with some absent. Clone size and the V and J calls come from that table; the DNA yielded D and trimming. The sample holds some 300,000 clones, roughly 91% seen once. In Seattle, patients joined the study during active infection and were tracked longitudinally. The germline CDR1 and CDR2 sequences are SNHLY and FYNNEI. The J segment lost 5 bases and the V segment lost 5 bases, leaving 5 bases of the junction unmatched. The CDR3 spans 15 residues.

The origin of this receptor is a woman between 25 and 40 years old with COVID-19, enrolled during active disease. This rearrangement joins TRBV2 to TRBJ2-1; 11 bases agree with TRBD2. The material sequenced was peripheral blood. The CDR3 nucleotides read TGTGCCAGCAGTACCCTAGCGGGGGGTCACAATGAGCAGTTCTTC. This codes for CASSTLAGGHNEQFF. The full variable domain, with the rest looked up from reference TRBV2 and TRBJ2-1, is EPEVTQTPSHQVTQMGQEVILRCVPISNHLYFYWYRQILGQKVEFLVSFYNNEISEKSEIFDDQFSVERPDGSNFTLKIRSTKLEDSAMYFCASSTLAGGHNEQFFGPGTRLTVL.